These 16 T cell receptor beta chains were all obtained from the same sample, sequenced in a study of OX40 agonist ivuxolimab in advanced cancers. Profiled with immunoSEQ multiplex PCR; TCRdb holds only in-frame clones, not every one. The sample carries roughly 80,000 clones, under 90% recorded once. This material consisted of CD4+ or CD8+ T cells sorted from blood, taken in a trial of the OX40 agonist ivuxolimab. Source of these receptors: an adult with an advanced solid tumor such as melanoma, head and neck, liver or kidney cancer.

The chain has TRBV4-2 and TRBJ1-3, with TRBD1 matching over 7 bases. V lost 4 bases and J lost 6; bases outside the gene matches: 6. CDR1 LGHNA and CDR2 YNFKEQ come from the germline V gene. The CDR3 length is 14 residues. This CDR3 is CASSPRDRTNTIYF. As DNA, the CDR3 is TGTGCCAGCAGCCCCCGGGACAGAACAAACACCATATATTTT.

The genes are TRBV4-1 and TRBJ2-7; 10 bases align to TRBD1. The V and J ends lost 2 bases and 9 bases, in that order; junction bases with no gene match: 19. Germline CDR1 MGHRA, CDR2 YSYEKL. This CDR3 contains 18 residues. In nucleotides, the CDR3 is TGCGCCAGCAGCCAAATCCTAGGGGTTGGGACAGGGGAGTTGGTGCAGTACTTC. The encoded protein is CASSQILGVGTGELVQYF.

This chain connects TRBV5-6 to TRBJ2-7; possibly TRBD2 for D (6 bases). Per the germline V gene, CDR1 is SGHDT and CDR2 is YYEEEE. The V and J ends lost 1 base and 6 bases respectively, with 8 bases between them. The CDR3 length is 12 residues. The CDR3 coding sequence is TGTGCCAGCAGCTTGCGGAGGGGCGAGCAGTACTTC. Protein product: CASSLRRGEQYF.

Comments on this clone: The junction departs from germline at one end; a sequencing error may be responsible. The sample holds other DNA sequences that translate to the same CDR3. The genes are TRBV5-1 and TRBJ2-1; TRBD2 agrees at 7 bases. The CDR3 is made up of 15 amino acids. Looked up from germline, CDR1 is SGHRS and CDR2 is YFSETQ. The CDR3 reads CASSLSSSGESGKFF. The CDR3 DNA sequence: TGCGCCAGTAGCTTGTCGTCTAGCGGCGAGTCCGGGAAGTTCTTC.

This chain connects TRBV18 to TRBJ2-4, with unresolved D. Germline values: CDR1 KGHSH, CDR2 LQKENI. The CDR3 runs to 17 residues. Deletions cut 1 base from V and 1 base from J, with 14 bases between. The CDR3 loop reads CASSPLPESLAKNIQYF. CDR3 sequence (DNA): TGTGCCAGCTCACCACTCCCAGAAAGCCTGGCCAAAAACATTCAGTACTTC.

V is TRBV6-1 and J is TRBJ2-5, with 7 bases aligning to TRBD1. The J segment lost 4 bases and the V segment lost 5 bases, leaving 13 bases of the junction unmatched. Germline loops: CDR1 MNHNS, CDR2 SASEGT. The length of the CDR3 is 16 residues. The CDR3: CASSKDRDRLGETQYF. The CDR3 DNA reads TGTGCCAGCAGTAAAGACCGGGACAGATTAGGAGAGACCCAGTACTTC.

This rearrangement joins TRBV5-5 to TRBJ2-3; 10 bases are a match to TRBD2. CDR1 is SGHKS and CDR2 is YYEKEE in the germline V gene (reference sequence). V lost 0 bases and J lost 4; bases outside the gene matches: 2. The CDR3 loop spans 15 amino acids. The CDR3 region has the DNA TGTGCCAGCAGCTTGGATCTAGCGGGAGCAGATACGCAGTATTTT. This codes for CASSLDLAGADTQYF.

The chain has TRBV2 and TRBJ2-2; D may be TRBD1 (5 bases). The V gene's germline CDR1 is SNHLY and CDR2 FYNNEI. The CDR3 runs 14 residues. Between the trimmed V and J ends, which lost 2 bases and 5 bases, there was a span of 9 bases. CDR3 sequence: CASSEQGRTGELFF. The CDR3 region has the DNA TGTGCCAGCAGTGAACAGGGCCGAACCGGGGAGCTGTTTTTT.

This chain uses TRBV29-1 with TRBJ2-3, with D perhaps matching TRBD2 (7 bases). Trimming removed 5 bases at V and 6 bases at J, with 15 bases between. Germline CDR1 is SQVTM and CDR2 is ANQGSEA. The CDR3 is 13 amino acids. The CDR3 nucleotides read TGCAGCGTTTGTCGGGGGGCAGGGGATACGCAGTATTTT. Amino acids: CSVCRGAGDTQYF.

The chain carries TRBV28 and TRBJ2-7; the D gene is possibly TRBD1 (6 bases). The germline CDR1 and CDR2 sequences are MDHEN and SYDVKM. This CDR3 is 14 amino acids long. V lost 6 bases, J lost 2 bases, and 14 bases lay in between. The CDR3 coding sequence is TGTGCCAGCAGCTTGACACAGGGTCCCTACGAGCAGTACTTC. Its protein is CASSLTQGPYEQYF. Using reference TRBV28 and TRBJ2-7 for the parts outside the CDR3, the full variable domain is DVKVTQSSRYLVKRTGEKVFLECVQDMDHENMFWYRQDPGLGLRLIYFSYDVKMKEKGDIPEGYSVSREKKERFSLILESASTNQTSMYLCASSLTQGPYEQYFGPGTRLTVT.

The chain couples TRBV2 to TRBJ1-6; no clear D. Trimming shortened V by 6 bases and J by 7 bases, and 7 bases separated the two germline ends. This CDR3 is 12 amino acids long. CDR1 and CDR2 from the germline V gene are SNHLY and FYNNEI. The CDR3 spells CASRPMNSPLHF. The CDR3 coding sequence is TGTGCCAGCAGACCAATGAATTCACCCCTCCACTTT.

The V call is TRBV30, the J call TRBJ2-6, with a possible D match to TRBD2 (5 bases). Germline V CDR1 and CDR2: GTSNPN, SVGIG (reference sequence). Between the trimmed V and J ends, which lost 4 bases and 0 bases, there was a span of 13 bases. This CDR3 has 16 residues. CDR3 region: CAWTHGGSSGANVLTF. The CDR3 DNA reads TGTGCCTGGACACACGGTGGGAGCTCTGGGGCCAACGTCCTGACTTTC. Looking up the rest from reference TRBV30 and TRBJ2-6 gives the full variable domain: SQTIHQWPATLVQPVGSPLSLECTVEGTSNPNLYWYRQAAGRGLQLLFYSVGIGQISSEVPQNLSASRPQDRQFILSSKKLLLSDSGFYLCAWTHGGSSGANVLTFGAGSRLTVL.

The gene calls are TRBV30 and TRBJ2-4; tentatively, D is TRBD2 (7 bases). The V gene's germline CDR1 is GTSNPN and CDR2 SVGIG (reference sequence). V was clipped by 0 bases and J by 0 bases, with 12 bases between them. CDR3 length equals 16 residues. The CDR3 sequence is CAWSVRGALAKNIQYF. The CDR3 DNA follows: TGTGCCTGGAGTGTACGGGGGGCTCTAGCCAAAAACATTCAGTACTTC. The variable domain in full, with the rest retrieved from reference TRBV30 and TRBJ2-4, is SQTIHQWPATLVQPVGSPLSLECTVEGTSNPNLYWYRQAAGRGLQLLFYSVGIGQISSEVPQNLSASRPQDRQFILSSKKLLLSDSGFYLCAWSVRGALAKNIQYFGAGTRLSVL.

This sequence joins TRBV6-5 and TRBJ2-1; D possibly corresponds to TRBD2 (6 bases). Trimming removed 6 bases from V and 7 bases from J, with 13 bases in between. There are 13 residues in the CDR3. Germline values: CDR1 MNHEY, CDR2 SVGAGI. This chain's CDR3 is CASSLNRGNEQFF. The CDR3 DNA reads TGTGCCAGCAGCCTAAACCGGGGGAATGAGCAGTTCTTC.

The CDR3 is CASSAGDLNSPLHF. The DNA for the CDR3 is TGTGCCAGTAGTGCAGGGGACTTGAATTCACCCCTCCACTTT. J is TRBJ1-6 and V is TRBV19, with D possibly TRBD1 on 6 matching bases. The CDR3 loop spans 14 amino acids. Germline V gives CDR1 LNHDA, CDR2 SQIVND (reference sequence). The V and J ends lost 5 bases and 7 bases respectively, with 12 bases between them.

The rearrangement uses TRBV5-1 and TRBJ2-3; 11 nucleotides line up with TRBD2. The CDR3 extends over 16 amino acids. Germline V gene data show CDR1 as SGHRS and CDR2 as YFSETQ. V shed 5 bases and J 3 bases; nucleotides not matched to a gene: 8. Written as DNA, the CDR3 is TGCGCCAGCAGGGGGGGACTAGCGGTAGAGACAGATACGCAGTATTTT. Translation gives CASRGGLAVETDTQYF.